The entry below gives a single T cell receptor beta chain sequence along with its context. These data originate in a study of cytomegalovirus exposure and HLA in healthy donors. Germline V lookup: CDR1 MGHRA, CDR2 YSYEKL. The CDR3 has 14 residues. The ends were cut back, 2 bases at V and 1 base at J, with 9 bases in the middle. Primers for the PCR totalled 60 Vbeta and 13 Jbeta. The data were produced by immunoSEQ multiplex PCR, yet TCRdb's version contains in-frame clones alone and is incomplete. Among a few hundred thousand clones, about 66% were seen once, and the ten largest hold 2% to 2.5%. The clonotype originates from a female donor in good health and CMV-seronegative. Material: PBMCs. The V and J genes are TRBV4-1 and TRBJ2-7; a weak D match, TRBD1 (6 bases). This CDR3 reads CASSQYRDSYEQYF. The DNA of the CDR3 is TGCGCCAGCAGCCAATACAGGGATTCCTACGAGCAGTACTTC.